Following are 30 T cell receptor beta chains from one sample sequenced in a study of blood T cell repertoires in COVID-19. Assay used: immunoSEQ multiplex PCR; TCRdb lists only in-frame clones, some missing. The data hold approximately 280,000 clones, with 90% observed a single time. Sequencing used peripheral blood. Source of these receptors: a woman in her twenties or thirties with COVID-19, enrolled during active disease.

CDR3 nucleotide sequence: TGTGCCAGCAGTGAGAGAGGGATGGGCCTCAGCTCCAATGAGCAGTTCTTC. Residues: CASSERGMGLSSNEQFF. This rearrangement joins TRBV2 to TRBJ2-1; perhaps TRBD2 as D (5 bases). V dropped 3 bases and J dropped 6 bases, with 21 bases sitting between them. CDR3 size: 17 residues. CDR1 is SNHLY, CDR2 FYNNEI, per germline. Full variable domain (missing parts from reference TRBV2 and TRBJ2-1): EPEVTQTPSHQVTQMGQEVILRCVPISNHLYFYWYRQILGQKVEFLVSFYNNEISEKSEIFDDQFSVERPDGSNFTLKIRSTKLEDSAMYFCASSERGMGLSSNEQFFGPGTRLTVL.

V gene TRBV11-3 combines with J gene TRBJ2-7; D remains ambiguous. V gave up 1 base and J gave up 0 bases, with 7 bases separating them. Per the germline V gene, CDR1 is SGHNT and CDR2 is YENEEA. This CDR3 is 14 amino acids long. The DNA of the CDR3 is TGTGCCAGCAGCTTAGTCTCTACCTCCTACGAGCAGTACTTC. Its translation: CASSLVSTSYEQYF.

The chain uses TRBV2 and TRBJ2-5; D gene uncertain. The CDR3 is 13 amino acids. CDR1 and CDR2 (germline): SNHLY, FYNNEI. Trimming removed 0 bases from V and 0 bases from J, with 2 bases in between. CDR3 sequence (DNA): TGTGCCAGCAGTGAAGCCGACCAAGAGACCCAGTACTTC. Translating it yields CASSEADQETQYF. Based on the CDR3 plus reference TRBV2 and TRBJ2-5, the full variable domain is EPEVTQTPSHQVTQMGQEVILRCVPISNHLYFYWYRQILGQKVEFLVSFYNNEISEKSEIFDDQFSVERPDGSNFTLKIRSTKLEDSAMYFCASSEADQETQYFGPGTRLLVL.

This sequence joins TRBV29-1 and TRBJ1-1, with D perhaps matching TRBD1 (6 bases). The germline CDR1 and CDR2 sequences are SQVTM and ANQGSEA. This CDR3 has 13 amino acids. Deletions cut 2 bases from V and 7 bases from J, with 14 bases between. The CDR3 sequence is CSVEWQGLGEAFF. CDR3 DNA: TGCAGCGTTGAATGGCAGGGGCTAGGTGAAGCTTTCTTT. Together with reference TRBV29-1 and TRBJ1-1, the CDR3 gives the full variable domain: SAVISQKPSRDICQRGTSLTIQCQVDSQVTMMFWYRQQPGQSLTLIATANQGSEATYESGFVIDKFPISRPNLTFSTLTVSNMSPEDSSIYLCSVEWQGLGEAFFGQGTRLTVV.

The chain recombines TRBV4-3 with TRBJ2-1; a possible D gene is TRBD2 (7 bases). CDR1 is LGHNA and CDR2 is YSLEER in the germline V gene. This CDR3 comprises 13 residues. V lost 4 bases, J lost 10 bases, and 14 bases lay in between. In nucleotides, the CDR3 is TGCGCCAGCAGCCCGAAGGGGGGGACCGAGCAGTTCTTC. Its protein is CASSPKGGTEQFF.

This sequence joins TRBV6-5 and TRBJ2-4; TRBD2 matches 7 bases. The germline gives CDR1 MNHEY, CDR2 SVGAGI. V dropped 6 bases and J dropped 9; count of bases not matched to a gene: 14. This CDR3 has 15 residues. In DNA, the CDR3 is TGTGCCAGCAGCCAAAGCGGGACGCCTAGCTTCATTCAGTACTTC. Protein product: CASSQSGTPSFIQYF.

The gene calls are TRBV23-1 and TRBJ1-1, with D hard to call. TRBV23-1 is marked as an open reading frame, function uncertain. The CDR3 has 15 amino acids. V shed 6 bases and J shed 2 bases, with 16 bases lying between them. The CDR3 protein is CASRLEAAPNTEAFF. CDR3 coding DNA: TGCGCCAGCAGACTAGAGGCAGCCCCAAACACTGAAGCTTTCTTT.

V gene TRBV10-3 combines with J gene TRBJ2-5; 12 bases are a match to TRBD2. The germline gives CDR1 ENHRY, CDR2 SYGVKD. After removal of 6 bases from V and 5 bases from J, the junction contained 7 bases not matched to a gene. The CDR3 length is 15 residues. The CDR3 DNA follows: TGTGCCATCAGACCTAGCGGGAGGGCCGATGAGACCCAGTACTTC. Translating it yields CAIRPSGRADETQYF.

The chain has TRBV19 and TRBJ2-7, with 9 positions matching TRBD1. CDR3 length: 14 residues. The V gene's germline CDR1 is LNHDA and CDR2 SQIVND (reference sequence). The junction had 4 bases not matched to a gene; V was cut back by 4 bases and J by 3 bases. The CDR3 region is CASSRRQGDYEQYF. The CDR3 bases are TGTGCCAGTAGTAGAAGACAGGGGGACTACGAGCAGTACTTC.

The gene calls are TRBV7-2 and TRBJ1-1; TRBD1 aligns across 9 bases. V was clipped by 0 bases and J by 0 bases; unmatched bases: 8. Germline CDR1 is SGHTA and CDR2 is FQGNSA. The CDR3 sequence is 18 residues long. CDR3 nucleotide sequence: TGTGCCAGCAGCTTAGCCGGGACAGGGTTAGGAATGAACACTGAAGCTTTCTTT. Translated, it gives CASSLAGTGLGMNTEAFF.

The chain is built from TRBV28 and TRBJ2-2; a weak D match, TRBD1 (6 bases). The V end was cut by 3 bases, the J end by 2 bases, with 19 bases between. The CDR3 is 18 residues long. From germline, CDR1 is MDHEN and CDR2 SYDVKM. The CDR3 DNA is TGTGCCAGCAGTTTTTTAAGTTTGGGGGCGGGTAACACCGGGGAGCTGTTTTTT. Its protein is CASSFLSLGAGNTGELFF.

This clone was observed once. The chain recombines TRBV5-6 with TRBJ2-7, with TRBD1 matching over 7 bases. Trimming cost V 3 bases and J 1 base; bases outside gene matches: 7. The CDR3 spans 15 residues. Germline V gene lookup returns CDR1 SGHDT and CDR2 YYEEEE. The CDR3: CASSSVGTASYEQYF. In nucleotides, the CDR3 is TGTGCCAGCAGCTCAGTAGGGACAGCTTCCTACGAGCAGTACTTC.

The rearrangement joins TRBV7-8 to TRBJ1-1; no firm D call. This CDR3 is 15 amino acids long. The germline V and J ends were trimmed by 2 bases and 6 bases, with 16 bases remaining between them. CDR1 SGHVS and CDR2 FQNEAQ come from the germline V gene. The CDR3 DNA reads as TGTGCCAGCAGCTTAAGAGAAAACCCCCTGGCTGAAGCTTTCTTT. Its translation is CASSLRENPLAEAFF. Variable domain in full (rest from reference TRBV7-8 and TRBJ1-1): GAGVSQSPRYKVAKRGQDVALRCDPISGHVSLFWYQQALGQGPEFLTYFQNEAQLDKSGLPSDRFFAERPEGSVSTLKIQRTQQEDSAVYLCASSLRENPLAEAFFGQGTRLTVV.

The CDR3 here is CAWSVLAGGNEQYF. The CDR3 DNA reads TGTGCCTGGAGTGTACTAGCGGGAGGTAACGAGCAGTACTTC. The chain is built from TRBV30 and TRBJ2-7; 12 bases match TRBD2. V lost 0 bases and J lost 5; bases outside the gene matches: 2. The germline V gene encodes CDR1 GTSNPN and CDR2 SVGIG (reference sequence). CDR3 length equals 14 residues.

J is TRBJ1-2 and V is TRBV7-9; D may be TRBD1 (5 bases). This CDR3 is built from 17 residues. From germline, CDR1 is SEHNR and CDR2 FQNEAQ (reference sequence). The ends were cut back, 0 bases at V and 4 bases at J, with 18 bases in the middle. CDR3 nucleotides: TGTGCCAGCAGCTTAGCTTTTACGGGGGATTCATTCTATGGCTACACCTTC. Translating gives CASSLAFTGDSFYGYTF.

This chain links TRBV6-6 with TRBJ2-2, with TRBD1 as a possible D gene (5 bases). CDR1 is MNHNY, CDR2 SVGAGI, per germline (reference sequence). The V end was cut by 4 bases, the J end by 3 bases, with 6 bases between. The CDR3 runs 13 residues. The CDR3 loop is CASSLGDTGELFF. The CDR3 DNA sequence: TGTGCCAGCAGTTTAGGGGACACCGGGGAGCTGTTTTTT.

In its sample, this clone was seen once. The chain has TRBV27 and TRBJ2-4; TRBD2 agrees at 8 bases. V was pared by 8 bases and J by 3 bases, with 6 bases of the junction left unmatched. Germline V CDR1 and CDR2: MNHEY, SMNVEV (reference sequence). The CDR3 runs 14 residues. CDR3 DNA sequence: TGTGCCAGCCCGGGGGGGAGTGGCAAAAACATTCAGTACTTC. This encodes CASPGGSGKNIQYF.

This clone has only a few counts. The chain recombines TRBV11-2 with TRBJ1-6; D not certain. Germline CDR1 is SGHAT and CDR2 is FQNNGV. There are 18 residues in the CDR3. V gave up 5 bases and J gave up 0 bases, with 17 bases separating them. The CDR3 DNA reads TGTGCCAGCAGCCTAAGGGCAGGAGGGAGCTCCTATAATTCACCCCTCCACTTT. Translation gives CASSLRAGGSSYNSPLHF.

The V and J genes are TRBV25-1 and TRBJ1-2; no definite D call. This CDR3 is built from 13 residues. V lost 8 bases to trimming and J lost 4 bases, with 14 bases between them. Germline V gene lookup returns CDR1 MGHDK and CDR2 SYGVNS. CDR3 sequence (DNA): TGTGCCAGCTCCTACGGGGTGGGCTATGGCTACACCTTC. It yields the protein CASSYGVGYGYTF.

The J gene is TRBJ2-1, the V gene TRBV10-2; the match to TRBD2 covers 14 bases. J was trimmed by 7 bases and V by 4 bases; bases with no gene match: 3. There are 15 residues in the CDR3. CDR1 and CDR2 (germline): WSHSY, SAAADI. The CDR3 sequence is CASSAGLAGENEQFF. The CDR3 nucleotides read TGCGCCAGCAGTGCGGGACTAGCGGGAGAAAATGAGCAGTTCTTC.

V usage is TRBV3-1 (or the pseudogene TRBV3-2) and J usage is TRBJ2-7; 8 nucleotides line up with TRBD1. The CDR3 spans 12 residues. The V gene end was trimmed by 4 bases and the J gene end by 6 bases; junction bases not matched to a gene: 2. Germline V lookup: CDR1 LGHDT, CDR2 YNNKEL (reference sequence). CDR3 loop: CASSRQGREQYF. The CDR3 DNA sequence: TGTGCCAGCAGCCGACAGGGGCGCGAGCAGTACTTC.

The V gene is TRBV7-2, the J gene TRBJ1-6; weak D call: TRBD1 (6 bases). CDR1 and CDR2 from the germline V gene are SGHTA and FQGNSA. Trimming pared 1 base from V and 8 bases from J, leaving 9 bases between. The CDR3 has 14 residues. CDR3 loop: CASSLVRGDSPLHF. CDR3 DNA sequence: TGTGCCAGCAGCTTAGTCAGGGGAGATTCACCCCTCCACTTT.

The chain recombines TRBV18 with TRBJ2-7; D remains ambiguous. The CDR3 has 13 amino acids. Germline CDR1 and CDR2: KGHSH and LQKENI. The V and J ends lost 0 bases and 4 bases respectively, with 7 bases between them. CDR3 in DNA: TGTGCCAGCTCACCACCGTTAGCTTACGAGCAGTACTTC. Translated: CASSPPLAYEQYF.

The genes are TRBV6-5 and TRBJ2-5; D gene unclear. Deletions cut 5 bases from V and 3 bases from J, with 13 bases between. Germline V gene lookup returns CDR1 MNHEY and CDR2 SVGAGI. The CDR3 length is 14 residues. The CDR3 DNA sequence: TGTGCCAGCAGTACCTGGGCAGGTAAAGAGACCCAGTACTTC. This encodes CASSTWAGKETQYF.

This clone appeared once. This chain connects TRBV4-1 to TRBJ2-1; TRBD1 matches at 7 bases. The germline gives CDR1 MGHRA, CDR2 YSYEKL. With V trimmed by 4 bases and J by 3 bases, 9 bases remained unmatched. This CDR3 comprises 16 residues. The CDR3 DNA reads as TGCGCCAGCAGCCCTAACAGGGACAGAGTCTACAATGAGCAGTTCTTC. Translated, it gives CASSPNRDRVYNEQFF.

The chain uses TRBV7-2 and TRBJ1-1; maybe TRBD1 (5 bases). Germline CDR1 is SGHTA and CDR2 is FQGNSA. Trimming left V 4 bases short and J 9 bases short, with 9 bases between. The CDR3 contains 11 residues. The CDR3: CASSSGGKAFF. CDR3 DNA: TGTGCCAGCAGCTCGGGGGGGAAAGCTTTCTTT. The full variable domain, completed using reference TRBV7-2 and TRBJ1-1, is GAGVSQSPSNKVTEKGKDVELRCDPISGHTALYWYRQSLGQGLEFLIYFQGNSAPDKSGLPSDRFSAERTGGSVSTLTIQRTQQEDSAVYLCASSSGGKAFFGQGTRLTVV.

The gene calls are TRBV7-9 and TRBJ2-3; D ambiguous. V was cut by 1 base and J by 10 bases, with 15 bases left in between. Germline CDR1 is SEHNR and CDR2 is FQNEAQ (reference sequence). The CDR3 is 14 amino acids. CDR3 sequence (DNA): TGTGCCAGCAGCTTAGTTATAGGCGGTTCGGCGCAGTATTTT. Translated, it gives CASSLVIGGSAQYF.

This chain connects TRBV3-1 (or the pseudogene TRBV3-2) to TRBJ1-1; D might be TRBD1 (6 bases). This CDR3 has 16 residues. V lost 4 bases to trimming and J lost 0 bases, with 15 bases between them. The germline V gene has CDR1 LGHDT and CDR2 YNNKEL (reference sequence). The chain's CDR3 is CASSRRMGTMNTEAFF. The CDR3 coding sequence is TGTGCCAGCAGCCGAAGAATGGGGACAATGAACACTGAAGCTTTCTTT.

The chain links TRBV10-2 to TRBJ2-7, with TRBD2 identical over 7 bases. CDR3 length: 13 amino acids. Per the germline V gene, CDR1 is WSHSY and CDR2 is SAAADI. With 11 bases clipped from V and 2 bases from J, the junction kept 9 bases outside the gene matches. The CDR3 bases are TGCGCCGCGAACGGGGGGATCGCCTACGAGCAGTACTTC. Translation: CAANGGIAYEQYF.

This clone was counted only a few times. This chain uses TRBV2 with TRBJ2-1; the match to TRBD2 covers 10 bases. Germline values: CDR1 SNHLY, CDR2 FYNNEI. The CDR3 loop spans 15 amino acids. The V gene end was trimmed by 4 bases and the J gene end by 3 bases; junction bases not matched to a gene: 3. For the CDR3, the DNA is TGTGCCAGCAGTGTTACTAGCGGGGACTACAATGAGCAGTTCTTC. It yields the protein CASSVTSGDYNEQFF.